Listed below are T cell receptor beta chains from one sample, sequenced in a study of T cells in Graves' hyperthyroidism and ophthalmopathy. TCRdb re-called the multiplex PCR reads with MiXCR, one entry per CDR3 protein. This repertoire shows hundreds of thousands of distinct CDR3 sequences, over 10% found once; its top ten account for roughly 9.2%. Sequencing input: blood. The source of these receptors is a woman aged 18-29 years with Graves' hyperthyroidism. CDR3s include the opening cysteine and the closing phenylalanine or tryptophan. The order of the fields is clone size, D gene, J gene, V gene, CDR3 DNA, CDR3 protein. D genes are given only for firm matches. The size entry is marked missing in some rows and otherwise reads once, few, many or a size class.

many TRBD1 TRBJ1-5 TRBV3-1 TGTGCCAGCAGCGAGGAGGGGGCTCAGCCCCAGCATTTT CASSEEGAQPQHF
NA NA TRBJ1-3 TRBV28 TGTGCCAGCAGTTTACGCGGACCCGGCTTTGCCATATATTTT CASSLRGPGFAIYF
few NA TRBJ2-3 TRBV5-1 TGCGCCAGCAGCGGAGGAACTTTGGGGGAGTTGTCAGATACGCAGTATTTT CASSGGTLGELSDTQYF
NA TRBD1 TRBJ1-2 TRBV20-1 TGCAGTGCTAGAGCCGGACAGGGGGCCTATGGCTACACCTTC CSARAGQGAYGYTF
NA NA TRBJ2-1 TRBV5-8 TGTGCCAGCAGCTTGGACCCCTTCGGCTGCTCCTACAATGAGCAGTTCTTC CASSLDPFGCSYNEQFF
NA NA TRBJ2-3 TRBV19 TGTGCCAGTAGTATAGAGACCGGCACAGATACGCAGTATTTT CASSIETGTDTQYF
many NA TRBJ1-2 TRBV28 TGTGCCAGCAGTCCCCTCCCAGGGGATGGCTACACCTTC CASSPLPGDGYTF
NA NA TRBJ2-5 TRBV30 TGTGCCTGGAGTCCCCGGCTCGGGGGAAAAGAGACCCAGTACTTC CAWSPRLGGKETQYF
many NA TRBJ2-1 TRBV27 TGTGCCAGCAGTCTCGTCGACAGTCGCTACAATGAGCAGTTCTTC CASSLVDSRYNEQFF
many TRBD1 TRBJ1-1 TRBV27 TGTGCCACCCGGGACAGTGGCTTTCAAGCTTTCTTT CATRDSGFQAFF
many TRBD1 TRBJ2-7 TRBV6-2/TRBV6-3 TGTGCCAGCAGTACACAGGGGTCCCACGCCTCCTACGAGCAGTACTTC CASSTQGSHASYEQYF
NA TRBD1 TRBJ2-7 TRBV4-1 TGCGCCAGCAGCCTCGGGACAGGGGGCGCATACGAGCAGTACTTC CASSLGTGGAYEQYF
many NA TRBJ2-1 TRBV5-5 TGTGCCAGCAGCCGGGGCTACCACTCCTACAATGAGCAGTTCTTC CASSRGYHSYNEQFF
NA NA TRBJ1-1 TRBV5-8 TGTGCCAGCAGCTTGGAGTTGGCGACAGAAATGAACACTGAAGCTTTCTTT CASSLELATEMNTEAFF
many TRBD2 TRBJ2-7 TRBV6-1 TGTGCCAGCGCTAATGGACTAGTGGGGCAGTACTTC CASANGLVGQYF
many TRBD2 TRBJ2-1 TRBV20-1 TGCAGTGCTCCACCCGAGATCGGGACTAGCGGGGGGACTAGCTCCTACAATGAGCAGTTCTTC CSAPPEIGTSGGTSSYNEQFF
NA NA TRBJ2-3 TRBV11-3 TGTGCCCGACGGGGCACAGATACGCAGTATTTT CARRGTDTQYF
many NA TRBJ2-7 TRBV28 TGTGCCAGCAGTTTAGCTGGGACTCATGGCTCCTACGAGCAGTACTTC CASSLAGTHGSYEQYF
many NA TRBJ1-2 TRBV20-1 TGCAGTGCTAGAGAGAGGACACCCTATGGCTACACCTTC CSARERTPYGYTF
NA NA TRBJ1-1 TRBV19 TGTGCCAGTATCGGGGGGCGCCAGGGCCCTGAAGCTTTCTTT CASIGGRQGPEAFF
many NA TRBJ2-1 TRBV7-2 TGTGCCAGCAGCTTATTTGTGGAGCAGTTCTTC CASSLFVEQFF
many TRBD2 TRBJ2-7 TRBV28 TGTGCCAGCAGACGCCACTCCTTAGCGGGGATACCCTACGAGCAGTACTTC CASRRHSLAGIPYEQYF
many NA TRBJ2-3 TRBV27 TGTGCCAGCAGAATGAGCGGGGATACGCAGTATTTT CASRMSGDTQYF
many TRBD2 TRBJ2-2 TRBV7-3 TGTGCCAGCAGCTTATACGGGAGGCCGTGGACCGGGGAGCTGTTTTTT CASSLYGRPWTGELFF
NA NA TRBJ2-1 TRBV7-2 TGTGCCAGCAGCCCCCCGTTTAGGGATGAGCAGTTCTTC CASSPPFRDEQFF
few NA TRBJ2-1 TRBV12-5 TGTGCTAGTGCCCCGGGGGAGGATGGTGAGCAGTTCTTC CASAPGEDGEQFF
few NA TRBJ2-4 TRBV7-8 TGTGCCAGCAGCTTGGGGGGGGGGGGGCAAGCCAAAAACATTCAGTACTTC CASSLGGGGQAKNIQYF
many NA TRBJ2-5 TRBV6-1 TGTGCCAGCAGTTTCCTTTCTACAGGGATTAAAGAGACCCAGTACTTC CASSFLSTGIKETQYF
NA TRBD2 TRBJ2-3 TRBV20-1 TGCAGTGCTTATAGGGCTAGCGGGAGTACTAGCACAGATACGCAGTATTTT CSAYRASGSTSTDTQYF
many NA TRBJ2-7 TRBV5-1 TGCGCCAGCAGCGAAGACTTGAACGAGCAGTACTTC CASSEDLNEQYF
many NA TRBJ1-2 TRBV9 TGTGCCAGCAGCACGGGAGTTGGTGGCTACACCTTC CASSTGVGGYTF
NA TRBD1 TRBJ1-2 TRBV11-2 TGTGCCAGCAGCTTGGAAATCGGGACAGTTGGGGATGGCTACACCTTC CASSLEIGTVGDGYTF
NA NA TRBJ2-7 TRBV2 TGTGCCAGCAGTGATATGGACTCCCTTCGAGAGCAGTACTTC CASSDMDSLREQYF
many TRBD1 TRBJ1-2 TRBV12-3/TRBV12-4 TGTGCCAGCAGCCCGGACAGGGATGTGCATGGCTACACCTTC CASSPDRDVHGYTF
few TRBD2 TRBJ2-1 TRBV30 TGTGCCTGGACCCTAGCGGGAGTAACGGATGAGCAGTTCTTC CAWTLAGVTDEQFF
NA TRBD1 TRBJ2-7 TRBV2 TGTGCCTTAGGAGTGGGACAGAAGACCGACGAGCAGTACTTC CALGVGQKTDEQYF
NA TRBD1 TRBJ1-3 TRBV5-1 TGCGCCAGCAGCTTGTGGCAGGGGGCTCCAGGAAACACCATATATTTT CASSLWQGAPGNTIYF
many TRBD1 TRBJ2-1 TRBV7-9 TGTGCCAGCAGCTCTCGGACAGGGGGGCTAGGTGAGCAGTTCTTC CASSSRTGGLGEQFF
NA NA TRBJ1-5 TRBV27 TGTGCCAGCAGTTTAGTGGGGGGCCATCAGCCCCAGCATTTT CASSLVGGHQPQHF
many TRBD1 TRBJ1-2 TRBV9 TGTGCCAGCAGCGGACAGGGAGTTGGGATATGGGGTGGCTACACCTTC CASSGQGVGIWGGYTF